This T cell receptor beta chain was sequenced during a study of T cells after yellow fever vaccination. This clonotype was seen a handful of times. The antigen remains unidentified. Study-level results: Although most clonotypes did not, a small share appeared in both CD4 and CD8 compartments. Faster peaking, at day 5 versus 15, marked a secondary response that was weaker.

A process of 5'RACE template switching, which added a universal primer site and UMIs, was used to make TCR cDNA. TCRdb reprocessed the 5' RACE reads with MiXCR, giving one entry per CDR3 protein. The sample contains 160,000 or so distinct CDR3 sequences, 6.5% to 8.5% of which appear only once. This CDR3 is built from 14 residues. Germline assignment: CDR1 MNHEY and CDR2 SVGEGT. V shed 0 bases and J shed 8 bases, with 10 bases lying between them. This specimen was CD4+ T cells sorted from PBMCs, taken about 5 days after the first yellow fever vaccination. This chain connects TRBV6-2 or TRBV6-3 to TRBJ1-4; D not certain. This receptor was obtained from a man aged 18 to 29 who received the YFV17D yellow fever vaccine. Here the CDR3 DNA reads TGTGCCAGCAGTTACTCGACGGAGCCCGAAAAACTGTTTTTT. Its translation: CASSYSTEPEKLFF.